This T cell receptor (beta chain) was sequenced during a study of shared clonotypes between healthy human individuals. Here immunoSEQ multiplex PCR was the method, and the copy in TCRdb shows in-frame clones only, minus some. This sample has about 680,000 clones, with about 91% found just once. Terminally differentiated effector memory CD45RA+ cells were excluded from the naive CD8 cells, which were CD45RO-negative and positively selected for CCR7. V lost 0 bases and J 0 bases, leaving 15 bases between the germline ends. The CDR3 runs to 18 residues. From germline, CDR1 is MGHRA and CDR2 YSYEKL. V is TRBV4-1 and J is TRBJ2-4; D is unclear. The receptor's source is a man between 25 and 39 years old in good health. Sequenced input: naive CD8+ T cells sorted from blood. The CDR3 reads CASSQDLKGKLAKNIQYF. CDR3 in DNA: TGCGCCAGCAGCCAAGATTTAAAAGGGAAGTTAGCCAAAAACATTCAGTACTTC.